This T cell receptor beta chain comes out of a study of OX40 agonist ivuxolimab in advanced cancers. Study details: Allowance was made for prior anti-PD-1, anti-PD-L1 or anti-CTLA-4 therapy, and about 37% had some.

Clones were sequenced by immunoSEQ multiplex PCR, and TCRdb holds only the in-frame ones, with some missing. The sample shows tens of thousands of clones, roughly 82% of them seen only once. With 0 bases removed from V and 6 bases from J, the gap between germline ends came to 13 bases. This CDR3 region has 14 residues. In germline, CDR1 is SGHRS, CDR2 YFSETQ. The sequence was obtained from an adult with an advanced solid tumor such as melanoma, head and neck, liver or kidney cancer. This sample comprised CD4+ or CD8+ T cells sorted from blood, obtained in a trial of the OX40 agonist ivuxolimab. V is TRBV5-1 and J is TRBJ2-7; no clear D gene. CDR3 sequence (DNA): TGCGCCAGCAGCTTGGGGACCGCGATAGGCGAGCAGTACTTC. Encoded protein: CASSLGTAIGEQYF.